The 16 T cell receptor beta chains listed next were all sequenced from one sample in a study of blood T cell repertoires in COVID-19 (dated by TCRdb to 2018 to 2021). Library preparation employed the immunoSEQ multiplex PCR assay. This immuneACCESS table, as held by TCRdb, lists in-frame sequences with V and J called but not all clones. Of the missing ones, under half trace to an unresolved V gene in checked studies; the others have no known cause. The sample table contains over 250,000 clones; only one count was recorded for around 90% of them. The top ten constitute about 8.9% of the sample. Input material: PBMCs or T cells enriched from blood (not recorded which). The receptors stem from a woman between 18 and 30 years old who had recovered from COVID-19.

The J gene is TRBJ2-4, the V gene TRBV7-2, with a tentative D call TRBD1 (5 bases). The V gene lost 5 bases and the J gene lost 0 bases, with 11 bases spanning the gap. Per germline, CDR1 SGHTA and CDR2 FQGNSA. This CDR3 contains 15 residues. The CDR3: CASSLRQLAKNIQYF. CDR3 nucleotides: TGTGCCAGCAGCCTACGACAGCTAGCCAAAAACATTCAGTACTTC.

V usage is TRBV2 and J usage is TRBJ2-3; 8 bases align to TRBD1. Germline V gene lookup returns CDR1 SNHLY and CDR2 FYNNEI. J was trimmed by 0 bases and V by 10 bases; bases with no gene match: 6. The CDR3 length is 14 residues. The CDR3 nucleotides read TGTGCCATCCGACAGGGGCCTAGCACAGATACGCAGTATTTT. Protein sequence: CAIRQGPSTDTQYF.

This rearrangement joins TRBV28 to TRBJ1-4; TRBD1 agrees at 7 bases. CDR1 is MDHEN, CDR2 SYDVKM, per germline. The CDR3 runs to 14 residues. Unmatched junction bases numbered 3, after V lost 3 bases and J lost 5 bases. The CDR3 loop reads CASSLMTGNEKLFF. The CDR3 DNA reads as TGTGCCAGCAGTTTGATGACAGGGAATGAAAAACTGTTTTTT. The full variable domain, its missing parts supplied by reference TRBV28 and TRBJ1-4, is DVKVTQSSRYLVKRTGEKVFLECVQDMDHENMFWYRQDPGLGLRLIYFSYDVKMKEKGDIPEGYSVSREKKERFSLILESASTNQTSMYLCASSLMTGNEKLFFGSGTQLSVL.

This clone has a handful of counts. The chain recombines TRBV4-3 with TRBJ1-1; the D gene is possibly TRBD1 (6 bases). From germline, CDR1 is LGHNA and CDR2 YSLEER. Deletions cut 0 bases from V and 4 bases from J, with 9 bases between. The CDR3 length is 14 residues. The CDR3 loop reads CASSQDRGGTEAFF. CDR3 nucleotide sequence: TGCGCCAGCAGCCAAGATCGAGGGGGCACTGAAGCTTTCTTT.

V is TRBV7-2 and J is TRBJ2-1; 9 nucleotides match TRBD2. The trim removed 2 bases at V and 2 bases at J, leaving 7 bases unmatched. This CDR3 spans 17 amino acids. CDR1 SGHTA and CDR2 FQGNSA come from the germline V gene. The CDR3, as DNA: TGTGCCAGCAGCTTAAGCGGGGCGGGAGGGACCTACAATGAGCAGTTCTTC. It specifies CASSLSGAGGTYNEQFF.

This clone was found a few times. J is TRBJ1-4 and V is TRBV2; no definite D call. V lost 5 bases, J lost 8 bases, and 9 bases lay in between. The CDR3 consists of 12 residues. Germline V gene lookup returns CDR1 SNHLY and CDR2 FYNNEI. The CDR3 sequence: CASSLDGEKLFF. CDR3 nucleotide sequence: TGTGCCAGCAGTCTAGACGGAGAAAAACTGTTTTTT.

J is TRBJ2-5 and V is TRBV7-2; D remains unclear. Germline-derived CDR1 and CDR2 are SGHTA and FQGNSA. This CDR3 has 11 amino acids. The germline V and J ends were trimmed by 0 bases and 7 bases, with 3 bases remaining between them. The CDR3 nucleotides are TGTGCCAGCAGCTTAGCGGCGACCCAGTACTTC. It codes for CASSLAATQYF.

The V call is TRBV24-1, the J call TRBJ1-4; weak D call: TRBD1 (5 bases). The CDR3 loop spans 14 amino acids. The V gene's germline CDR1 is KGHDR and CDR2 SFDVKD. Trimming left V 7 bases short and J 8 bases short, with 16 bases between. CDR3 residues: CATSGTGDSEKLFF. In nucleotides, the CDR3 is TGTGCCACCAGCGGGACGGGAGACTCCGAAAAACTGTTTTTT.

The chain recombines TRBV28 with TRBJ2-7, with 13 bases matching TRBD2. The J segment lost 0 bases and the V segment lost 3 bases, leaving 5 bases of the junction unmatched. Germline CDR1 MDHEN, CDR2 SYDVKM. CDR3 length: 17 amino acids. In DNA, the CDR3 is TGTGCCAGCAGTTTGGGACTAGCGGGACCGAGCTCCTACGAGCAGTACTTC. Amino acid sequence: CASSLGLAGPSSYEQYF.

The gene calls are TRBV6-2 or TRBV6-3 and TRBJ2-4, with D maybe TRBD1 (5 bases). There are 19 residues in the CDR3. V shed 0 bases and J shed 0 bases, with 18 bases lying between them. Germline V CDR1 and CDR2: MNHEY, SVGEGT. The CDR3: CASSYSSLVQGLAKNIQYF. The CDR3 bases are TGTGCCAGCAGTTACTCGTCCCTCGTCCAGGGCTTAGCCAAAAACATTCAGTACTTC.

This chain uses TRBV5-1 with TRBJ1-2; 9 nucleotides agree with TRBD1. CDR1 and CDR2 from the germline V gene are SGHRS and YFSETQ. The CDR3 runs 16 residues. V was clipped by 3 bases and J by 7 bases; unmatched bases: 13. Here the CDR3 DNA reads TGCGCCAGCAGCTATCCGGGACAGGGAGTCCCGGGTGGCTACACCTTC. This translates into CASSYPGQGVPGGYTF.

The rearrangement uses TRBV6-4 and TRBJ2-1; 9 nucleotides match TRBD2. The trim removed 4 bases at V and 9 bases at J, leaving 10 bases unmatched. CDR1 is MRHNA, CDR2 SNTAGT, per germline. CDR3 length equals 15 residues. The CDR3 protein is CASSALAGGVGEQFF. The CDR3 DNA reads as TGTGCCAGCAGTGCCCTGGCGGGAGGGGTAGGTGAGCAGTTCTTC.

The genes are TRBV5-1 and TRBJ2-2; D unresolved. There are 14 residues in the CDR3. Trimming left V 4 bases short and J 0 bases short, with 7 bases between. Germline-derived CDR1 and CDR2 are SGHRS and YFSETQ. CDR3 nucleotides: TGCGCCAGCAGCCTCAGGACGAACACCGGGGAGCTGTTTTTT. Its protein product is CASSLRTNTGELFF.

There are a few counts of this clone. The V and J genes are TRBV24-1 and TRBJ1-2; D gene uncertain. Germline V gene data show CDR1 as KGHDR and CDR2 as SFDVKD. This CDR3 is 13 amino acids long. V was trimmed by 4 bases and J by 5 bases, leaving 10 bases between them. The CDR3: CATSEYEAYGYTF. The CDR3 DNA is TGTGCCACCAGTGAATACGAAGCGTATGGCTACACCTTC.

The rearrangement uses TRBV20-1 and TRBJ1-4; no definite D call. The CDR3 is 14 amino acids. V lost 3 bases, J lost 0 bases, and 8 bases lay in between. Looked up from germline, CDR1 is DFQATT and CDR2 is SNEGSKA (reference sequence). The CDR3 region is CSASVGSTNEKLFF. CDR3 DNA: TGCAGTGCTAGTGTCGGGTCAACTAATGAAAAACTGTTTTTT.

The V call is TRBV3-1 (or the pseudogene TRBV3-2), the J call TRBJ1-5, with a weak D call TRBD1 (6 bases). CDR1 and CDR2 from the germline V gene are LGHDT and YNNKEL (reference sequence). There are 15 residues in the CDR3. V shed 5 bases and J shed 5 bases, with 16 bases lying between them. CDR3 protein: CASSGGAGYDQPQHF. CDR3 bases: TGTGCCAGCAGCGGGGGGGCGGGGTACGATCAGCCCCAGCATTTT.